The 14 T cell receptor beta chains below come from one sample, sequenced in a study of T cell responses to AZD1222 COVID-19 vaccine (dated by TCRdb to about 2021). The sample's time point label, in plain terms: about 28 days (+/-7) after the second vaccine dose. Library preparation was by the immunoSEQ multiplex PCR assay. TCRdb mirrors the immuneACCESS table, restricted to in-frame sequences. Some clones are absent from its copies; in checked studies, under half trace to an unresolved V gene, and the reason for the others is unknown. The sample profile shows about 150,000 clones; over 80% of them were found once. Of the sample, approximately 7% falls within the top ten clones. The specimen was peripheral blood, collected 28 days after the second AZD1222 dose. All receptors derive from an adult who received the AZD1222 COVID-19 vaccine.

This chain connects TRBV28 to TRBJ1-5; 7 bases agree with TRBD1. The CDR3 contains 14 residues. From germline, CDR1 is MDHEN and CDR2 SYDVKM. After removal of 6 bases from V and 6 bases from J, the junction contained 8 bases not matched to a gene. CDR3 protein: CASRQGKRGQPQHF. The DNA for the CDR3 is TGTGCCAGCAGACAGGGGAAGCGGGGTCAGCCCCAGCATTTT.

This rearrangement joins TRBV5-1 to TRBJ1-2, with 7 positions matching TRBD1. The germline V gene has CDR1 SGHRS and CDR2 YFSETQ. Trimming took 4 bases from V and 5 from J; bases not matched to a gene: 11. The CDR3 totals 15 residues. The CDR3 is CASSPQGFPHYGYTF. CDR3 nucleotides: TGCGCCAGCAGCCCACAGGGGTTTCCCCATTATGGCTACACCTTC.

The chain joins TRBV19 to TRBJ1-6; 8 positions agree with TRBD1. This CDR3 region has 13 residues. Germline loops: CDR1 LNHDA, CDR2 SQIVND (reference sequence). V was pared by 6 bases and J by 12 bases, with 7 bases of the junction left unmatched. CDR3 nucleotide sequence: TGTGCCAGTAGCGCGACAGGGGTCGTACCCCTCCACTTT. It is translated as CASSATGVVPLHF.

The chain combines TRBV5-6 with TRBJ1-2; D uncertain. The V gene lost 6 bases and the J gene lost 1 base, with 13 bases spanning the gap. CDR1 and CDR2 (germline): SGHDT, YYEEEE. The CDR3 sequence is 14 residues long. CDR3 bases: TGTGCCAGCACCCTTGAGGGAATTAACTATGGCTACACCTTC. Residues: CASTLEGINYGYTF.

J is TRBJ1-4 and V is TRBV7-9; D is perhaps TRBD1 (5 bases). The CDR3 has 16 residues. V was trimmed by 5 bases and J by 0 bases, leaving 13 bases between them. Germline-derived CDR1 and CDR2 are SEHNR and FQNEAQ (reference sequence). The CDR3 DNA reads TGTGCCAGCAGCGGCAAGACAGATGCAACTAATGAAAAACTGTTTTTT. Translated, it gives CASSGKTDATNEKLFF.

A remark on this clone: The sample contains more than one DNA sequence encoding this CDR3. The CDR3 DNA reads as TGCGCCAGCAGCTTGGGGGACAGAGGAAACACCATATATTTT. Translation: CASSLGDRGNTIYF. This chain uses TRBV5-1 with TRBJ1-3, with 7 nucleotides matching TRBD1. The V gene's germline CDR1 is SGHRS and CDR2 YFSETQ. V dropped 0 bases and J dropped 4; count of bases not matched to a gene: 1. CDR3 length: 14 residues.

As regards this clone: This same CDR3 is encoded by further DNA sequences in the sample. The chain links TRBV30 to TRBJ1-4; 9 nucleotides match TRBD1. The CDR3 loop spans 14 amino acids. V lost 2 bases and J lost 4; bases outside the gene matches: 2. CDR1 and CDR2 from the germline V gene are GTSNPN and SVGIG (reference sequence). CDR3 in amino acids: CAWSPGQGNEKLFF. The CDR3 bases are TGTGCCTGGAGTCCGGGACAGGGTAATGAAAAACTGTTTTTT.

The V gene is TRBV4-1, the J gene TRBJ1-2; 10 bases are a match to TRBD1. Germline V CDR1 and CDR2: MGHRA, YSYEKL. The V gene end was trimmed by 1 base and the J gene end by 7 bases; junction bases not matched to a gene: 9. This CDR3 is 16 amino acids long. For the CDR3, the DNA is TGCGCCAGCAGCCAAGCTCCCGACAGGGGGCGGGGTGGCTACACCTTC. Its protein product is CASSQAPDRGRGGYTF.

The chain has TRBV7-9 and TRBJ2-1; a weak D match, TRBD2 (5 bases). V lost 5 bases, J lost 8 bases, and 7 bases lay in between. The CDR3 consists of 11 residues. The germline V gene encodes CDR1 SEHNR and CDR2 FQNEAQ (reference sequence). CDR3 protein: CASSRTDEQFF. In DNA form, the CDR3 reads TGTGCCAGCAGCCGGACTGATGAGCAGTTCTTC.

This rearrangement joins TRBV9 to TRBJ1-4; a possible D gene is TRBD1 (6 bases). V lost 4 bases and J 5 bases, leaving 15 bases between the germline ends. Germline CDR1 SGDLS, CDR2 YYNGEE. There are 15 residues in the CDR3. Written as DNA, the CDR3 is TGTGCCAGCAGCCGTGAGGGACACTTCAATGAAAAACTGTTTTTT. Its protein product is CASSREGHFNEKLFF.

The CDR3 DNA follows: TGTGCCAGCAGTAAGACGGGAGCGGGGGGTGTACAAGAGACCCAGTACTTC. Its translation is CASSKTGAGGVQETQYF. The V and J genes are TRBV2 and TRBJ2-5; 9 bases are a match to TRBD2. Germline lookup yields CDR1 SNHLY and CDR2 FYNNEI. V shed 5 bases and J 2 bases; nucleotides not matched to a gene: 12. This CDR3 is 17 amino acids long.

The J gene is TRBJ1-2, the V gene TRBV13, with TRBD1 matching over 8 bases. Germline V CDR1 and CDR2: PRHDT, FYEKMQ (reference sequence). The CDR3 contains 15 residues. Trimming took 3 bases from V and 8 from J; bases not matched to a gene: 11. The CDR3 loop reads CASSFLARTGSGYTF. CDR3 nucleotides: TGTGCCAGCAGCTTCTTGGCCCGGACAGGGTCGGGCTACACCTTC.

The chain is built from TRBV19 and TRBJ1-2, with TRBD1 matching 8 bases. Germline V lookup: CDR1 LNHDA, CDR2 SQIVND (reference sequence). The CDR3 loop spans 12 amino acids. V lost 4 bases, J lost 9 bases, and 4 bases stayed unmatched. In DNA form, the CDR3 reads TGTGCCAGTAGTACCGGACAGGGTCGCTACACCTTC. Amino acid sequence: CASSTGQGRYTF.

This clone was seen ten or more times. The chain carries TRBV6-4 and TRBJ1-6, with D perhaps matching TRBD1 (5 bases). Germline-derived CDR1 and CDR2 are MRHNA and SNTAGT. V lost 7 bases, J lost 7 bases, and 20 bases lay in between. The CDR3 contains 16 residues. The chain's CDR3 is CASTSDPTPGNSPLHF. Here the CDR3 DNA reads TGTGCCAGCACCTCAGACCCGACACCAGGGAATTCACCCCTCCACTTT.